What follows are 24 T cell receptor beta chains derived from one specimen sequenced in a study of regulatory T cells in long-lasting Graves disease listed by TCRdb under 2021. The method behind the library was multiplex PCR. Instrument used: Illumina HiSeq 4000. To build TCR beta libraries, CDR3 regions were amplified by Arm-PCR using iRepertoire HTBI primers. The public reads were reprocessed in TCRdb via fastp at Q25 and MiXCR, keeping in-frame beta chains. CDR3 protein sequences are deduplicated, and each keeps its most common genes and DNA. The sample yields over 350,000 distinct CDR3 sequences; approximately 16% were counted once. The ten biggest clones cover over 7% of the sample. In light of the paper, this sample's time point label describes: newly diagnosed GD, antithyroid drugs for less than 3 months. RNA was extracted from PBMCs in TRIzol for both TCR sequencing and RNA sequencing. Separately, the same data were catalogued under a study of T cells in Graves' hyperthyroidism and ophthalmopathy.

The source was peripheral blood mononuclear cells (PBMCs), collected at new diagnosis, from a patient treated with antithyroid drugs. The receptors stem from a woman aged 40 to 50 with Graves disease. Donor details come from another sample of the same person, matched by shared clones.

The CDR3 nucleotides are TGTGCCAGTAGTCCTCTAAGGAGGGACACCTATTACAATGAGCAGTTCTTC. Amino acids: CASSPLRRDTYYNEQFF. V and J are TRBV19 and TRBJ2-1; D possibly matches TRBD1 or TRBD2 (6 bases each). This CDR3 has 17 amino acids. In germline, CDR1 is LNHDA, CDR2 SQIVND (reference sequence). V lost 5 bases and J lost 4, with 21 bases in between.

Only a few counts were recorded for this clonotype. This CDR3 is CASSLSPTGSDGYTF. The CDR3 coding sequence is TGTGCCAGCAGTTTATCCCCGACAGGGAGCGATGGCTACACCTTC. The V call is TRBV27, the J call TRBJ1-2; 7 positions agree with TRBD1. CDR1 MNHEY and CDR2 SMNVEV come from the germline V gene (reference sequence). Germline trimming cut 0 bases from V and 6 bases from J; bases unmatched to any gene: 7. The CDR3 is 15 amino acids.

This clonotype came up many times. The rearrangement uses TRBV28 and TRBJ1-3; 9 bases map to TRBD1. Germline V lookup: CDR1 MDHEN, CDR2 SYDVKM. V trimming: 2 bases; J trimming: 3 bases; junction bases outside the gene matches: 5. The CDR3 is 16 amino acids. CDR3 DNA: TGTGCCAGCAGTTTAACAGGGGGCGCGCGTGGAAACACCATATATTTT. This sequence encodes CASSLTGGARGNTIYF.

This clonotype was seen more than once but under ten times. This sequence joins TRBV20-1 and TRBJ2-1; either TRBD1 or TRBD2 may supply D (5 bases each). V dropped 6 bases and J dropped 2 bases, with 29 bases sitting between them. Looked up from germline, CDR1 is DFQATT and CDR2 is SNEGSKA (reference sequence). CDR3 length: 19 residues. The CDR3 loop is CSASMAPGTPPAAYNEQFF. CDR3 bases: TGCAGTGCATCTATGGCCCCAGGGACCCCCCCCGCCGCCTACAATGAGCAGTTCTTC.

The chain has TRBV5-1 and TRBJ2-1, with 10 positions matching TRBD2. Germline V gene sequence: CDR1 SGHRS, CDR2 YFSETQ. J gave up 0 bases and V 0 bases, and 3 bases lay outside the gene matches. There are 17 residues in the CDR3. This CDR3 reads CASSLASSGSSYNEQFF. The CDR3 region has the DNA TGCGCCAGCAGCTTGGCCTCTAGCGGGAGCTCCTACAATGAGCAGTTCTTC. Together with reference TRBV5-1 and TRBJ2-1, the CDR3 gives the full variable domain: KAGVTQTPRYLIKTRGQQVTLSCSPISGHRSVSWYQQTPGQGLQFLFEYFSETQRNKGNFPGRFSGRQFSNSRSEMNVSTLELGDSALYLCASSLASSGSSYNEQFFGPGTRLTVL.

A note on this clonotype: Without the conserved terminal phenylalanine or tryptophan, this CDR3 likely stems from a read error. The genes are TRBV19 and TRBJ2-1; D is perhaps TRBD2 (6 bases). There are 17 residues in the CDR3. V was trimmed by 1 base and J by 4 bases, leaving 17 bases between them. Germline lookup yields CDR1 LNHDA and CDR2 SQIVND (reference sequence). CDR3 nucleotide sequence: TGTGCCAGTAGTATAGGACCGGACTACCCCCGTTACAATGAGCAGTTCCTC. Its protein product is CASSIGPDYPRYNEQFL.

The table lists this clonotype with a few counts. A much larger clone differs from this one at a single base, so this may be a read error. V usage is TRBV2 and J usage is TRBJ2-1, with 9 bases matching TRBD2. This CDR3 contains 15 residues. The germline gives CDR1 SNHLY, CDR2 FYNNEI. In nucleotides, the CDR3 is TGTGCCAGCAGTGAGGGCCTAGCGGGACAAAATGAGCAGCTCTTC. This sequence encodes CASSEGLAGQNEQLF.

A note on this clonotype: One end of the junction varies from germline; a read error may be responsible. The chain recombines TRBV18 with TRBJ2-1, with 10 bases aligning to TRBD2. Germline assignment: CDR1 KGHSH and CDR2 LQKENI. The CDR3 totals 15 residues. In nucleotides, the CDR3 is TGTACCAGCTCACAATCTAGCGGGAGCTACAATGAGCAGTTCTTC. It specifies CTSSQSSGSYNEQFF. Complete variable domain (other parts from reference TRBV18 and TRBJ2-1): NAGVMQNPRHLVRRRGQEARLRCSPMKGHSHVYWYRQLPEEGLKFMVYLQKENIIDESGMPKERFSAEFPKEGPSILRIQQVVRGDSAAYFCTSSQSSGSYNEQFFGPGTRLTVL.

This chain uses TRBV19 with TRBJ1-6; no clear D gene. CDR1 and CDR2 from the germline V gene are LNHDA and SQIVND (reference sequence). V shed 4 bases and J shed 10 bases, with 8 bases lying between them. The CDR3 is 12 residues long. The CDR3 region is CASSSIASPLHF. DNA for the CDR3: TGTGCCAGTAGTAGTATCGCGTCACCCCTCCACTTT.

DNA for the CDR3: TGTGCCACCAGTCCTGACCGCAACTATGGCTACACCTTC. This gives the protein CATSPDRNYGYTF. The chain uses TRBV15 and TRBJ1-2; no reliable D call. Germline assignment: CDR1 LNHNV and CDR2 YYDKDF (reference sequence). V was cut by 6 bases and J by 2 bases, with 10 bases left in between. CDR3 length equals 13 residues.

At least ten counts were recorded for this clonotype. This chain uses TRBV11-2 with TRBJ2-3; D ambiguous. The CDR3 is 13 residues long. Trimming took 1 base from V and 1 from J, leaving 3 bases between them. Germline V lookup: CDR1 SGHAT, CDR2 FQNNGV. The DNA for the CDR3 is TGTGCCAGCAGCTTAGTACGCACAGATACGCAGTATTTT. Amino acids: CASSLVRTDTQYF.

This clonotype showed up many times. The J gene is TRBJ2-2, the V gene TRBV20-1, with D possibly TRBD2 on 5 matching bases. Germline values: CDR1 DFQATT, CDR2 SNEGSKA (reference sequence). The length of the CDR3 is 17 residues. V shed 3 bases and J shed 1 base, with 18 bases lying between them. CDR3 in amino acids: CSASGTAGPLNTGELFF. CDR3 DNA: TGCAGTGCTAGTGGTACGGCGGGCCCCTTGAACACCGGGGAGCTGTTTTTT.

This clonotype was seen many times. The chain is built from TRBV6-2 or TRBV6-3 and TRBJ2-1, with D hard to call. Germline V gives CDR1 MNHEY, CDR2 SVGEGT. The CDR3 covers 15 residues. V shed 2 bases and J shed 0 bases, with 8 bases lying between them. In nucleotides, the CDR3 is TGTGCCAGCAGTTACGGTCGGAGCTCCTACAATGAGCAGTTCTTC. It codes for CASSYGRSSYNEQFF.

The genes are TRBV19 and TRBJ2-3, with D uncertain. The CDR3 sequence is 14 residues long. The V gene's germline CDR1 is LNHDA and CDR2 SQIVND (reference sequence). Deletions cut 3 bases from V and 2 bases from J, with 9 bases between. DNA of the CDR3: TGTGCCAGTAGTATTTTGGTGAACACAGATACGCAGTATTTT. This sequence encodes CASSILVNTDTQYF. Full variable domain (rest looked up from reference TRBV19 and TRBJ2-3): DGGITQSPKYLFRKEGQNVTLSCEQNLNHDAMYWYRQDPGQGLRLIYYSQIVNDFQKGDIAEGYSVSREKKESFPLTVTSAQKNPTAFYLCASSILVNTDTQYFGPGTRLTVL.

This clonotype has just a few counts. The genes are TRBV7-6 and TRBJ2-1, with TRBD1 matching 9 bases. Germline V gives CDR1 SGHVS, CDR2 FNYEAQ. The V segment lost 4 bases and the J segment 4 bases; nucleotides outside the gene matches: 5. The CDR3 runs 15 residues. The CDR3 coding sequence is TGTGCCAGCAGCTCCGGGACAGGGAAATACAATGAGCAGTTCTTC. It specifies CASSSGTGKYNEQFF.

With respect to this clonotype: A much larger clone differs by one base, so this may be a read error. The chain recombines TRBV12-3 or TRBV12-4 with TRBJ2-3; 10 bases match TRBD2. The CDR3 totals 16 residues. The trim removed 5 bases at V and 5 bases at J, leaving 10 bases unmatched. CDR3 loop: CASSRRLAGAVDTQYF. CDR3 nucleotide sequence: TGTGCCAGCAGTCGCCGTCTAGCGGGAGCGGTAGATACGCAGTATTTT.

This clonotype has at least ten counts. The rearrangement joins TRBV2 to TRBJ2-7; tentative D call: TRBD1 (6 bases). CDR1 is SNHLY and CDR2 is FYNNEI in the germline V gene. The CDR3 has 14 amino acids. V was shortened by 6 bases and J by 3 bases, with 15 bases between the two germline ends. In nucleotides, the CDR3 is TGTGCCAGCAGGAAACAGGGTGTGGACTACGAGCAGTACTTC. Amino acids: CASRKQGVDYEQYF.

The sample holds a few counts of this clonotype. CDR3 DNA sequence: TGCGCCAGCAGCATAGGACTAGCGGGAGGGCCAGGGGCCAACGTCCTGACTTTC. Translating gives CASSIGLAGGPGANVLTF. The chain is built from TRBV5-1 and TRBJ2-6; 15 bases match TRBD2. Germline trimming cut 4 bases from V and 4 bases from J; bases unmatched to any gene: 6. Germline assignment: CDR1 SGHRS and CDR2 YFSETQ. CDR3 length equals 18 residues.

This clonotype occurred many times. V is TRBV6-1 and J is TRBJ2-3; no firm D call. From germline, CDR1 is MNHNS and CDR2 SASEGT. V lost 6 bases and J 1 base, leaving 11 bases between the germline ends. The CDR3 contains 14 residues. The CDR3 DNA follows: TGTGCCAGCAGGGCGTCTTTTCGCACAGATACGCAGTATTTT. Protein product: CASRASFRTDTQYF.

This clonotype came up many times. The chain uses TRBV18 and TRBJ2-7, with 8 bases fitting TRBD2. Germline assignment: CDR1 KGHSH and CDR2 LQKENI. This CDR3 contains 14 residues. V dropped 1 base and J dropped 5; count of bases not matched to a gene: 4. CDR3 loop: CASSPQAGVDEQYF. CDR3 nucleotide sequence: TGTGCCAGCTCACCACAAGCGGGAGTTGACGAGCAGTACTTC. The full variable domain, rest sourced from reference TRBV18 and TRBJ2-7, is NAGVMQNPRHLVRRRGQEARLRCSPMKGHSHVYWYRQLPEEGLKFMVYLQKENIIDESGMPKERFSAEFPKEGPSILRIQQVVRGDSAAYFCASSPQAGVDEQYFGPGTRLTVT.

J is TRBJ1-2 and V is TRBV7-2; perhaps TRBD1 as D (5 bases). The germline CDR1 and CDR2 sequences are SGHTA and FQGNSA. The V end lost 3 bases, the J end lost 3 bases, and 11 bases lay between the germline ends. The CDR3 totals 14 residues. Here the CDR3 reads CASSFSGTDYGYTF. CDR3 coding DNA: TGTGCCAGCAGCTTTTCTGGGACCGACTATGGCTACACCTTC.

The sample holds many counts of this clonotype. CDR3 sequence reads: CASSLPPGLAGVNEQFF. DNA of the CDR3: TGTGCCAGCAGCCTTCCTCCGGGACTAGCGGGAGTTAATGAGCAGTTCTTC. This chain uses TRBV7-9 with TRBJ2-1, with TRBD2 matching 14 bases. CDR3 length equals 17 residues. Germline V gene sequence: CDR1 SEHNR, CDR2 FQNEAQ (reference sequence). Germline trimming cut 5 bases from V and 7 bases from J; bases unmatched to any gene: 10. Full variable domain (outside the CDR3, taken from reference TRBV7-9 and TRBJ2-1): DTGVSQNPRHKITKRGQNVTFRCDPISEHNRLYWYRQTLGQGPEFLTYFQNEAQLEKSRLLSDRFSAERPKGSFSTLEIQRTEQGDSAMYLCASSLPPGLAGVNEQFFGPGTRLTVL.

A note on this clonotype: One base away lies a much larger clone, so this may be a sequencing read error. This chain connects TRBV6-5 to TRBJ2-7; 11 bases fit TRBD2. Trimming took 1 base from V and 2 from J; bases not matched to a gene: 10. From germline, CDR1 is MNHEY and CDR2 SVGAGI. CDR3 length equals 18 residues. The CDR3 loop reads CASSYYWTSGPKAYEQYF. The CDR3 DNA sequence: TGTGCCAGCAGTTACTATTGGACTAGCGGGCCGAAAGCCTACGAGCAGTACTTC.

This clonotype was recorded once. This chain connects TRBV29-1 to TRBJ2-3, with unresolved D. The V gene's germline CDR1 is SQVTM and CDR2 ANQGSEA. The CDR3 has 11 amino acids. V gave up 4 bases and J gave up 6 bases, with 8 bases separating them. CDR3 region: CSVGSGDTQYF. In nucleotides, the CDR3 is TGCAGCGTTGGATCTGGGGATACGCAGTATTTT.